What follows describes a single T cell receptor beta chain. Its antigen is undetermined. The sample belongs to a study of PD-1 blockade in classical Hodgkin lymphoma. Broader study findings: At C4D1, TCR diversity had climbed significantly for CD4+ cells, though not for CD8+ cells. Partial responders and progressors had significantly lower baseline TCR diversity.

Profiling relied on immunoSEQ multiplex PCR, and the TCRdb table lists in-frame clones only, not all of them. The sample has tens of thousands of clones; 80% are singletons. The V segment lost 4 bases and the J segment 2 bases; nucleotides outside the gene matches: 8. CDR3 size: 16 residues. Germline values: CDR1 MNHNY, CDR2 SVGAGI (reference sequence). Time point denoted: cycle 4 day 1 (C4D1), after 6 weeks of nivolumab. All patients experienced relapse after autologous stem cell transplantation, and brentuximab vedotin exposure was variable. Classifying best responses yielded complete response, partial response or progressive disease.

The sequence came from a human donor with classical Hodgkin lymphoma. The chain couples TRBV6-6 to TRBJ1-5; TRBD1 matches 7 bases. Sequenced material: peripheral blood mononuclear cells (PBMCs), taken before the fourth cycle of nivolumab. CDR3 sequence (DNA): TGTGCCAGCAGTTCCCGACAAACAGGGGGCAATCAGCCCCAGCATTTT. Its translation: CASSSRQTGGNQPQHF.